The following is a T cell receptor (beta chain) sequence with its context. The antigen remains unidentified. This entry comes from a study of CD8 T cells in ankylosing spondylitis. Findings and limits, study-wide: Clones linked with disease were CD8+ and fairly uncommon in the peripheral blood. According to the report, clones linked to the disease were significantly enriched in matched synovial fluid samples taken from ankylosing spondylitis patients. Some motif variants were previously reported in reactive arthritis synovial fluid and blood. Among TCR beta sequences, a motif of eight highly homologous variants appeared characteristic of ankylosing spondylitis blood.

Quantitative barcoded 5'-RACE was used to prepare TCR beta libraries. Each CDR3 protein gets one entry after TCRdb re-called the 5' RACE reads with MiXCR. The sample gives about 480,000 distinct CDR3 sequences, 17% of which show up once; over 0.9% is in the top ten. Germline CDR1 reads LNHNV; CDR2 reads YYDKDF (reference sequence). The CDR3 has 13 residues. Trimming left V 0 bases short and J 8 bases short, with 7 bases between. The V gene is TRBV15, the J gene TRBJ1-4; D not resolved. This clonotype was obtained from a male donor with ankylosing spondylitis. Sequencing was done on a sample of blood, either unsorted or a sorted T cell fraction (not recorded which). Written as DNA, the CDR3 is TGTGCCACCAGCAGAGATCATCAGGAAAAACTGTTTTTT. Translated, it gives CATSRDHQEKLFF.